This TCR beta chain was obtained from a study of CD8 T cells in ankylosing spondylitis. Study-wide results and limits: For ankylosing spondylitis blood, a TCR beta motif of 7 or 8 highly homologous variants appeared characteristic. Disease-associated clones were reportedly significantly overrepresented in matched ankylosing spondylitis synovial fluid. Researchers report that disease-linked clones proved CD8+ and relatively rare in peripheral blood. Past research had described some motif variants in reactive arthritis synovial fluid and blood.

TCR beta libraries were made by quantitative 5'-RACE with molecular barcodes. TCRdb analysed the 5' RACE reads with MiXCR anew, one entry per CDR3 protein. The sample holds 800,000 to 900,000 distinct CDR3 sequences, 10% to 15% seen once. V lost 7 bases, J lost 8 bases, and 4 bases stayed unmatched. CDR3 length: 11 amino acids. This clonotype turned up a few times. Its target is not known. The TCR was taken from a male donor with ankylosing spondylitis. The sample taken for sequencing was blood, either unsorted or a sorted T cell fraction (not recorded which). This sequence joins TRBV12-3 or TRBV12-4 and TRBJ1-1; TRBD1 aligns across 7 bases. The CDR3 bases are TGTGCCAGCACTATGGACAGGGAAGCTTTCTTT. It encodes CASTMDREAFF.